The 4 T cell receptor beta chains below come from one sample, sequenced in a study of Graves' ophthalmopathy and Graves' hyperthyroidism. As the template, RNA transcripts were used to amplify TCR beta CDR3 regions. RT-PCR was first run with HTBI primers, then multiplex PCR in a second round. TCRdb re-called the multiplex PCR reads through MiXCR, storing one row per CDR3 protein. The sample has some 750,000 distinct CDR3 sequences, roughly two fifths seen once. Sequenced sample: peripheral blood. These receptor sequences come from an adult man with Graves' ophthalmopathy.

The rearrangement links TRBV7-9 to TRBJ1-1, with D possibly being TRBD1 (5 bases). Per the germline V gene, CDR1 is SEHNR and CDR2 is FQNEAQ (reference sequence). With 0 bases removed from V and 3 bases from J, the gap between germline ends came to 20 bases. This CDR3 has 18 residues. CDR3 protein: CASSLASRPIGGDTEAFF. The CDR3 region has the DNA TGTGCCAGCAGCTTAGCCTCTCGGCCGATCGGGGGGGACACTGAAGCTTTCTTT. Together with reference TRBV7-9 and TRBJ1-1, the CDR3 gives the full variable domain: DTGVSQNPRHKITKRGQNVTFRCDPISEHNRLYWYRQTLGQGPEFLTYFQNEAQLEKSRLLSDRFSAERPKGSFSTLEIQRTEQGDSAMYLCASSLASRPIGGDTEAFFGQGTRLTVV.

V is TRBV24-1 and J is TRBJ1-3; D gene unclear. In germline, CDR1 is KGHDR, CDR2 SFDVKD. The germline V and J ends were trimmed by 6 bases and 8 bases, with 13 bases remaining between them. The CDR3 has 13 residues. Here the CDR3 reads CATSFFLADTIYF. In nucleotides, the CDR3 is TGTGCCACCAGTTTCTTTCTAGCGGACACCATATATTTT.

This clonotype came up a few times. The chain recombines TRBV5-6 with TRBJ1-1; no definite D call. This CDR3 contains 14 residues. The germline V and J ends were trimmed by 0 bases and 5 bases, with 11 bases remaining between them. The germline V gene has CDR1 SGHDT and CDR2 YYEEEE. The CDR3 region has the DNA TGTGCCAGCAGCTTGGAGGGAGGAAGAACTGAAGCTTTCTTT. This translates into CASSLEGGRTEAFF.

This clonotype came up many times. CDR3 sequence reads: CASSEWGGETQYF. The CDR3 nucleotides read TGTGCCAGCAGTGAATGGGGTGGGGAGACCCAGTACTTC. V usage is TRBV2 and J usage is TRBJ2-5; no firm D call. V was cut by 2 bases and J by 5 bases, with 9 bases left in between. This CDR3 has 13 residues. Germline V lookup: CDR1 SNHLY, CDR2 FYNNEI.